The clone carrying this T cell receptor beta chain turned up a few times. This sample stems from a study of shared clonotypes between healthy human individuals. Data came from immunoSEQ multiplex PCR; TCRdb stores just in-frame clones and leaves some out. This repertoire shows over 2,000,000 clones, about 93% found once; its top ten account for under 2%. CD8 cells regarded as naive lacked CD45RO, were positively chosen for CCR7, and omitted terminally differentiated effector memory CD45RA+ cells. The V gene's germline CDR1 is LNHNV and CDR2 YYDKDF (reference sequence). This CDR3 is built from 14 residues. The V gene lost 1 base and the J gene lost 11 bases, with 17 bases spanning the gap.

The chain employs TRBV15 and TRBJ1-1, with D uncertain. The sequence derives from a man aged 18-30 years in good health. Some clones in this sample may be carry-over from other donors' samples. The specimen sequenced was naive CD8+ T cells from PBMCs. DNA of the CDR3: TGTGCCACCAGCAGAGTGAGGTCCCTGGAGGACGCTTTCTTT. Its translation is CATSRVRSLEDAFF.